This is a list of T cell receptor beta chains from one sample in a study of shared clonotypes between healthy human individuals. Sequencing was performed with immunoSEQ multiplex PCR; in TCRdb, only in-frame clones are kept and a portion is missing. The sample lists some 1 million clones, more than 65% seen once, with around 1.5% in the top ten. Sequencing was done on a sample of memory CD4+ T cells sorted from blood. The receptors were gathered from a man aged 18-30 years in good health. CDR3s include the opening cysteine and the closing phenylalanine or tryptophan. The D gene is left open where the match is weak. The size entry is marked missing in some rows and otherwise reads once, few, many or a size class.

d_call cdr3_length j_call clone_size v_call cdr3_aa cdr3_nt
- 14 TRBJ2-3 - TRBV5-1 CASSVSASTDTQYF TGCGCCAGCAGCGTGTCTGCTAGCACAGATACGCAGTATTTT
TRBD2 14 TRBJ2-7 - TRBV18 CASSGTSGSYEQYF TGTGCCAGCTCTGGGACTAGCGGGAGCTACGAGCAGTACTTC
- 13 TRBJ1-1 once TRBV28 CASRGRVNTEAFF TGTGCCAGCCGAGGGAGGGTGAACACTGAAGCTTTCTTT
- 11 TRBJ2-5 once TRBV30 CAWSTQETQYF TGTGCCTGGAGTACTCAGGAGACCCAGTACTTC
- 14 TRBJ1-5 - TRBV2 CATRAGSGNQPQHF TGTGCCACGCGGGCGGGGAGCGGTAATCAGCCCCAGCATTTT
TRBD1 16 TRBJ1-1 - TRBV5-1 CASSLAGTGSNTEAFF TGCGCCAGCAGCTTGGCCGGGACAGGGTCCAACACTGAAGCTTTCTTT
- 15 TRBJ2-2 once TRBV5-1 CASSWGGAGTGELFF TGCGCCAGCAGCTGGGGGGGCGCGGGCACCGGGGAGCTGTTTTTT
TRBD2 14 TRBJ2-2 - TRBV2 CASALAGNTGELFF TGTGCCAGCGCGCTAGCGGGGAACACCGGGGAGCTGTTTTTT
- 14 TRBJ2-3 many TRBV19 CASSTTGTADTQYF TGTGCCAGTAGTACCACAGGGACGGCAGATACGCAGTATTTT
- 13 TRBJ1-6 - TRBV28 CASSLRQVGGLHF TGTGCCAGCAGTTTACGGCAGGTCGGGGGCCTCCACTTT
TRBD1 14 TRBJ2-7 - TRBV10-3 CAITATGGGYEQYF TGTGCCATCACCGCGACAGGGGGTGGTTACGAGCAGTACTTC
- 16 TRBJ2-1 - TRBV6-5 CASSYSLSSSYNEQFF TGTGCCAGCAGTTACTCGTTGTCGAGCTCCTACAATGAGCAGTTCTTC
- 14 TRBJ2-1 - TRBV19 CASSIEGLATEQFF TGTGCCAGTAGTATAGAGGGCCTAGCAACTGAGCAGTTCTTC
TRBD1 15 TRBJ1-1 - TRBV5-1 CASSLLTGGAGDAFF TGCGCCAGCAGCTTACTGACAGGGGGCGCGGGGGATGCTTTCTTT
TRBD1 16 TRBJ2-2 once TRBV18 CASSPTLDREFGELFF TGTGCCAGCTCACCAACCCTGGACAGGGAGTTCGGGGAGCTGTTTTTT
TRBD1 16 TRBJ1-3 few TRBV19 CASSNTGTASGNTIYF TGTGCCAGTAGTAATACTGGGACAGCGTCTGGAAACACCATATATTTT
- 14 TRBJ1-1 once TRBV6-5 CASSSLIVNTEAFF TGTGCCAGCAGTTCGCTTATAGTGAACACTGAAGCTTTCTTT
- 15 TRBJ1-3 - TRBV27 CASSRLTGSGNTIYF TGTGCCAGCAGTCGGTTGACAGGCTCTGGAAACACCATATATTTT
- 13 TRBJ2-3 few TRBV10-3 CAISEGTTDTQYF TGTGCCATCAGTGAGGGGACCACAGATACGCAGTATTTT
TRBD1 13 TRBJ1-1 once TRBV10-3 CAISAGQGREAFF TGTGCCATCAGCGCGGGACAGGGGCGCGAAGCTTTCTTT
- 13 TRBJ1-5 - TRBV11-2 CASSFTSNQPQHF TGTGCCAGCAGCTTCACTAGCAATCAGCCCCAGCATTTT
- 15 TRBJ1-5 few TRBV2 CASSEGPKSNQPQHF TGTGCCAGCAGTGAAGGACCGAAAAGCAATCAGCCCCAGCATTTT
- 14 TRBJ2-7 - TRBV9 CASSVELGAGEQYF TGTGCCAGCAGCGTAGAGCTGGGGGCCGGCGAGCAGTACTTC
- 15 TRBJ2-7 - TRBV30 CAWSEGHLLNYEQYF TGTGCCTGGAGTGAAGGGCACCTCCTGAACTACGAGCAGTACTTC
TRBD1 15 TRBJ2-2 - TRBV15 CATIAGTGGNGELFF TGTGCCACCATCGCGGGGACAGGGGGGAACGGGGAGCTGTTTTTT
TRBD2 15 TRBJ2-7 - TRBV19 CASSIQTSGVYEQYF TGTGCCAGTAGTATCCAAACTAGCGGGGTTTACGAGCAGTACTTC
- 14 TRBJ2-3 - TRBV19 CASSNRGSADTQYF TGTGCCAGTAGTAATCGGGGCTCGGCAGATACGCAGTATTTT
TRBD2 14 TRBJ2-3 few TRBV4-3 CASSHGTSRDTQYF TGCGCCAGCAGCCACGGGACTAGCAGAGATACGCAGTATTTT
- 14 TRBJ1-4 - TRBV29-1 CSVAKGGQNEKLFF TGCAGCGTTGCAAAGGGGGGGCAGAATGAAAAACTGTTTTTT
TRBD2 15 TRBJ2-3 - TRBV5-4 CASSPGTSGAYTQYF TGTGCCAGCAGCCCTGGTACTAGCGGGGCCTATACGCAGTATTTT
- 14 TRBJ2-5 - TRBV6-5 CASRITGGEETQYF TGTGCCAGCAGAATAACAGGGGGGGAAGAGACCCAGTACTTC
TRBD2 13 TRBJ2-3 - TRBV5-1 CASSLEPGGTQYF TGCGCCAGCAGCTTGGAGCCGGGGGGGACGCAGTATTTT
TRBD2 15 TRBJ2-7 - TRBV2 CASRGGTSVQGEQYF TGTGCCAGCCGAGGGGGGACTAGCGTCCAAGGGGAGCAGTACTTC
TRBD2 19 TRBJ2-1 - TRBV7-2 CASSPLLASGRGSYNEQFF TGTGCCAGCAGCCCCCTTTTGGCTAGCGGGAGGGGGTCCTACAATGAGCAGTTCTTC
- 13 TRBJ2-2 few TRBV6-1 CASSPFTTGELFF TGTGCCAGCAGTCCCTTTACGACCGGGGAGCTGTTTTTT
TRBD1 14 TRBJ2-5 - TRBV29-1 CSVEAADRQETQYF TGCAGCGTTGAAGCTGCGGACAGGCAAGAGACCCAGTACTTC